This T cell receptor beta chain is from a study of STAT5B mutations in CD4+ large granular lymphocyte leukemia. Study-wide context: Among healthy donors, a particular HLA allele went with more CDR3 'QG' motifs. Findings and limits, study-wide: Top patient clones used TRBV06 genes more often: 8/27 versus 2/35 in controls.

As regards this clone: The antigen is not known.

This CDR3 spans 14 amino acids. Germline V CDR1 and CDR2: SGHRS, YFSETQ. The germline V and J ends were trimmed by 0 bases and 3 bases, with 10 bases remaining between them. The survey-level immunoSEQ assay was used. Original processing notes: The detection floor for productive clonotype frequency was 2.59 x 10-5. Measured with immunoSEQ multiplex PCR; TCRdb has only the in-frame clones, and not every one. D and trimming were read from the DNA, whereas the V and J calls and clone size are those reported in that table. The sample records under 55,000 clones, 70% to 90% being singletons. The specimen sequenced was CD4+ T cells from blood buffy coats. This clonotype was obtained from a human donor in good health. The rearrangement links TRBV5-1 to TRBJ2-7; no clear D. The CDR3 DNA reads TGCGCCAGCAGCTTGGGCCAGGAAAACTACGAGCAGTACTTC. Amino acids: CASSLGQENYEQYF.